This TCR beta chain derives from a study of shared clonotypes between healthy human individuals (dated by TCRdb to 2020 to 2022). In terms of the full investigation: The cohort comprised a couple of women and three men aged 18 to 49 years. Per donor, leukapheresis produced somewhere between about 0.85 and 8.9 billion PBMCs. Libraries were prepared and TCR repertoires were sequenced by different laboratories using diverse techniques, in order to increase sequencing depth and limit assay-specific biases. Blood TCR repertoires of a handful of healthy adults were deeply sequenced to estimate repertoire size and the extent of clonotype sharing between individuals. For each donor, three plates each were used for CD4 naive and CD4 memory, two plates were used for CD8 naive, and one plate was used for CD8 memory.

As concerns this clone: No antigen is known for it. No much larger clone is present one base from it, and per-base qualities are unavailable.

The CDR3, from cysteine to phenylalanine, totals 14 residues. Just the 42-base CDR3 DNA is kept, in frame starting at base 1. V lost 2 bases and J lost 5 bases; the stretch between them is 12 bases long. According to the germline V gene, CDR1 reads MNHEY and CDR2 reads SVGAGI. TCR CDR3 regions were amplified from genomic DNA by multiplex PCR using the deep immunoSEQ assay. Genomic DNA extracted from each cell subset was distributed evenly over all wells of several immunoSEQ 96-well plates, and each plate served as one replicate. For sorted subsets, approximately 0.2 ug of genomic DNA, equivalent to 25,000 to 35,000 T cell genomes, went into each replicate PCR. Purified libraries were quantified with a Qubit 3.0 fluorometer, sized on a Bioanalyzer 2100, and re-quantified with the KAPA Library Quantification kit. A separate single-read 150-cycle Illumina NextSeq 550 flow cell was used to sequence each immunoSEQ 96-well plate. The original pipeline was this. The immunoSEQ output contained only junctional sequences without quality scores, so filtering could not match that applied to full-length reads. Sequences were annotated with PyIR, a Python wrapper for IgBLAST v1.9, using IMGT germline references to assign V/J genes and CDR3. Any read was removed if the V/J assignment was weak (E-value above 1e-6), the CDR3 was missing, or the read contained stop codons, out-of-frame junctions, or ambiguous translated residues. V3J clonotypes were defined as sequences sharing an identical inferred V gene, J gene, and CDR3 amino acid sequence. The percentage overlap between two repertoires was calculated by dividing the number of shared unique clonotypes by the size of the smaller repertoire. Repertoire richness was assessed with RTK rarefaction, the Chao1 estimator, and Recon v2.1 estimates of unobserved clonotypes. For all TCRbeta clonotypes obtained by the gDNA method from a few donors, generation probabilities were computed with OLGA. TCRdb took this table from immuneACCESS and kept in-frame rearrangements with V and J called. Such tables lack part of the clones; where checked against another copy, unresolved V genes explain under half of the gap, and the rest is unexplained. V, J and clone size are those of that table, while D and trimming were read from the DNA. Counted in this sample were 600,000 or so clones; 95% to 98% of them appeared once. Clones ranked in the top ten supply 0.25% to 0.35% of the sample.

CD8 naive samples were obtained by positive selection for CCR7 among CD45RO-negative cells, yielding a CD45RA+CCR7+ population from which TemRA cells were excluded. The donors were healthy, HIV-negative adults who had no recently reported acute infections or vaccinations. Every donor was a Caucasian adult living in Nashville, Tennessee, USA. After blood collection by leukapheresis, PBMCs were isolated using Ficoll-Histopaque density gradient centrifugation and then cryopreserved in the vapor phase of liquid nitrogen. Purity and quantity of every magnetically sorted T cell population were checked by analytical flow cytometry. From each sorted fraction, genomic DNA was isolated and quantified by UV absorbance on a Nanodrop 2000c. Study-wide findings and limitations: Incomplete sequencing was indicated by rarefaction of sorted-subset datasets, despite the large sequencing depth. Sampling was restricted to blood, and TCR repertoires in tissues likely differ from the TCR repertoires found in blood. Compared with non-shared clonotypes, clonotypes shared by all four sorted-subset donors had higher generation probabilities. About 5% of naive CD4, 3.5% of naive CD8, approximately 2% of memory CD4, and about 0.4% of memory CD8 clonotypes were shared across four donors. Pairwise subsampling indicated that sequencing depth was expected to affect the degree of clonotype sharing among donors. Because the study included only a small number of donors, the genetic and exposure-history diversity represented was limited. Larger estimated clonotype richness was generally found for naive subsets than for memory subsets.

Source material: naive CD8+ T cells sorted from blood. The cell subset or site label, read with the paper, signifies: CD45RA+CCR7+. The sequence links TRBV6-5 to TRBJ1-1, with TRBD1 tentatively as D gene (5 bases match). The source is a man younger than 45 in good health. This receptor has the CDR3 CASSYQGVLTEAFF. The DNA reads TGTGCCAGCAGTTACCAGGGTGTGTTGACTGAAGCTTTCTTT.